Sequencing of this T cell receptor (beta chain) was carried out in a study of neurological immune-mediated disorders (dated by TCRdb to between 2018 and 2020). In the study overall: Peripheral blood TCR-beta repertoires from HTLV-I-associated myelopathy (HAM/TSP) patients, multiple sclerosis patients and healthy controls were compared by UMI-based sequencing. The roughly 99 TCR-beta libraries covered PBMC samples along with longitudinal samples, technical triplicates, and paired sorted CD4+ and CD8+ T-cell subsets. The cohort included approximately 70 subjects: 14 with HAM/TSP, approximately 34 with multiple sclerosis, and 20 healthy controls.

The healthy controls were volunteers from a blood bank in Maryland, USA. Unsorted PBMC libraries were generated from 2 million PBMCs stored in RNAlater at -80 °C until RNA extraction. Peripheral blood underwent Ficoll-Hypaque density gradient centrifugation to isolate PBMCs, which were then cryopreserved in liquid nitrogen. This clonotype was detected ten times or more. The antigen it recognizes is unknown. Per-nucleotide qualities are absent, and no much larger clonotype sits a single base away. To synthesize cDNA, template-switch 5'RACE was performed with a primer carrying a 10-nucleotide random unique molecular identifier so that each TCR transcript was tagged. Over 180 million TCR-beta sequences, covering 15-18 subjects, were produced in each sequencing run. The RNeasy kit was used for extraction of total RNA. The KAPA Real-time Library Amplification kit was used to amplify TCR-beta VDJ regions with primers for the TCR constant region and the 5'RACE anchor. A first PCR added sample indexes and Illumina adaptors, and a second PCR then raised library yield. After purification with Ampure beads, the TCR product of roughly 650 bp was size-selected on a 2% E-gel SizeSelection system. Before pooling, library quality was checked on a Bioanalyzer, concentration was measured with Qubit, and libraries were quantified with the Kapa Library Quantification kit. Paired-end 2 x 150 bp sequencing of the libraries was performed on an Illumina HiSeq 2500. To increase sequence diversity, 25-30% phiX was spiked into each library pool. The study's processing was this. The quality-filtered reads were processed with the UMI-based MiGEC pipeline, whose error correction step removed more than 85% of the raw TCR sequences. VDJ genes were aligned to IMGT germline references, and clonotypes were defined by unique CDR3 amino acid sequence plus V-J genes. Clonal expansion, Shannon diversity and CDR3 relatedness (CalcPairwiseDistances, ClusterSamples) were evaluated with VDJtools, and phylogenetic trees were built with CLCbio workbench. Clones with at least 8 unique UMIs were defined as expanded, with this threshold being based on coefficient-of-variation modelling across technical triplicates. Through fastp at Q25 and MiXCR, TCRdb rebuilt clones from the public reads, retaining in-frame beta chains. One record per CDR3 amino acid sequence lists the most common genes and DNA. TCRdb's processing, not the authors' own work, is the source of the V and J calls. This sample holds some 79,000 distinct CDR3 sequences; around an eighth were observed only once. The top ten constitute approximately 7.5% of the sample.

The CDR3 runs 11 residues from the cysteine to the phenylalanine. Only CDR3 DNA is held: 33 bases, read in frame from base 1. V drops 7 bases and J drops 6 bases, leaving 11 bases in between. From a lookup of the germline V gene, CDR1 and CDR2 are SGHRS and YFSETQ. Here is what the overall study found, with its caveats: Across subjects, expanded clones never shared an identical CDR3 amino acid sequence, which suggests that the TCR-beta repertoires in every group were private. TCR clonal expansion was highest in HAM/TSP patients and lowest in MS patients, with MS patients falling below even healthy controls.

The TCR comes from a woman aged 45-59 years in good health. The chain couples TRBV5-1 to TRBJ2-7; no D segment can be confidently identified. Material: PBMCs. This receptor has the CDR3 CASSSDFEQYF. The DNA is TGCGCCAGCTCTTCCGATTTCGAGCAGTACTTC.